The sequence of this T cell receptor (beta chain) was determined in a study of monozygotic twins with cystic fibrosis (dated by TCRdb to the early 2020s). Context from the whole study: Barcoded libraries were made from roughly 2.8 micrograms of fragmented DNA using about 14 PCR cycles. The study compared TCR beta repertoires within and between 16 monozygotic twin pairs with cystic fibrosis to assess genetic influence on V and J gene usage. The cohort comprised ten female and six male twin pairs aged 2.0 to 36.4 years, median roughly 8.8 years, mostly children and adolescents. Twins were ranked among 850 to 1,100 cohort participants for weight-for-height and FEVPerc (FEV1 disease centile) on the day of blood sampling. Data for three of the twin pairs had already been reported earlier in a different context. What the study reported, not specific to this receptor: V gene usage was most similar to the co-twin in 13 of 16 pairs, and J usage was most similar to the co-twin in 8 of 16 pairs, which suggests genetic constraints. Nucleotide-identical clonotype sharing was significantly higher within monozygotic CF twin pairs than between unrelated CF individuals (P = 0.000026, Mann-Whitney). The cohort was small, and no association was found between shared CDR3 numbers and age, concordance or disease severity. Simpson clonality tended to be low (median approximately 0.0095), which suggests a naive-dominated repertoire, although clonality was higher in the most severely affected patients.

TCR beta CDR3 regions were amplified by multiplex PCR with the immunoSEQ immune profiling system according to the manufacturer's instructions. Sequencing was performed on an Illumina NextSeq system. The source study handled its data this way. The immunoSEQ Analyzer platform handled processing of the sequence data, and clonality was calculated by taking the square root of Simpson's index of productive rearrangements. Similarity in V and J usage was quantified by Jensen-Shannon distance, and CDR3 generation probabilities were calculated with OLGA. The immuneACCESS database (August 2020) and VDJdb (December 2020) were searched for shared CDR3 sequences. TCRdb's version of the immuneACCESS table is confined to in-frame rearrangements and falls short of the full clone set. An unresolved V gene accounts for under half of the shortfall where checked; the remainder is of unknown origin. The V and J calls and clone size were taken over from that table, and D and trimming were inferred from the DNA. For this sample the table gives approximately 25,000 clones, of which more than 85% were detected only once. Roughly 0.3% of the sample is held by the ten biggest clonotypes.

The CDR3 has 15 amino acids, counting the end cysteine and phenylalanine. Only the CDR3 DNA is retained, 45 bases long and in frame from the first base. Relative to germline, V is missing 6 bases and J is missing 4 bases, with 8 bases of the junction outside any gene match. The germline V gene supplies CDR1 KGHSH and CDR2 LQKENI. Notes on this clone: Its antigen has not been determined. There are no base qualities to consult, and no much larger clone falls within one base.

The twin pairs came from the European Cystic Fibrosis Twin and Sibling Study Cohort, a cohort that recruited patients from over a hundred CF clinics across 14 European countries. Zygosity and CFTR genotype were verified in-house, with zygosity tested by multiplex PCR of nine short tandem repeat loci. Peripheral blood was sampled from each twin, and clinical parameters were recorded on the day of blood sampling. Phenol/chloroform extraction was used to isolate genomic DNA from peripheral blood cells, and the DNA was then kept in TE buffer at 4 degrees C. The receptor's source is a girl aged 2 to 9 with cystic fibrosis. The rearrangement combines TRBV18 with TRBJ1-3; TRBD1 agrees with 8 junctional bases. The sample was blood. The CDR3 here reads CASSRTGTVGNTIYF. The bases read TGTGCCAGCTCCCGGACAGGGACCGTCGGAAACACCATATATTTT.